This T cell receptor beta chain was found in a study of blood T cell repertoires in COVID-19. Study-wide context: From the United States, Italy and Spain came samples of acute and convalescent COVID-19.

TCRdb's table, derived via immunoSEQ multiplex PCR, lists solely in-frame clones and lacks some. The data contain some 170,000 clones, roughly nine tenths of them singletons. Trimming took 6 bases from V and 9 from J; bases not matched to a gene: 9. In germline, CDR1 is KGHDR, CDR2 SFDVKD. This CDR3 is built from 14 residues. This chain connects TRBV24-1 to TRBJ2-1, with 8 bases that match TRBD2. Source material: peripheral blood. The TCR originated in a man between 60 and 75 years old with active or convalescent COVID-19. The CDR3 loop is CATSSTGGPVEQFF. CDR3 in DNA: TGTGCCACCAGTTCCACGGGAGGGCCGGTTGAGCAGTTCTTC.